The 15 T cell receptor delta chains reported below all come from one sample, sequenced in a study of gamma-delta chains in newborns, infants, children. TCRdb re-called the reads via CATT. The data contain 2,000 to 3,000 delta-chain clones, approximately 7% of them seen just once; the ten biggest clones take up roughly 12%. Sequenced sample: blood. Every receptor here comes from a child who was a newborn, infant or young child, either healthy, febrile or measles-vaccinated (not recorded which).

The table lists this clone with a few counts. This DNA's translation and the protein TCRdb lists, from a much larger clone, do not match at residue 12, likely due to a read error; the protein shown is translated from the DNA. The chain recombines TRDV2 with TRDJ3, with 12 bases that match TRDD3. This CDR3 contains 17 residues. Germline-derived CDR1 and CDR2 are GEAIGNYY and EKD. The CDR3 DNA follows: TGTGCCTGTGACATACTGGGGGATACCTGGGACCCCCGACAGATGTTTTTC. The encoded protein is CACDILGDTWDPRQMFF.

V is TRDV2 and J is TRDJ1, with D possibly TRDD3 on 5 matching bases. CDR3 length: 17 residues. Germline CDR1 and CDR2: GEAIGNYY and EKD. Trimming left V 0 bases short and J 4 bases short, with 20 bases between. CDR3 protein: CACDTVRGFPDRDKLIF. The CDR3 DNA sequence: TGTGCCTGTGACACCGTCCGGGGGTTCCCGGATCGCGATAAACTCATCTTT.

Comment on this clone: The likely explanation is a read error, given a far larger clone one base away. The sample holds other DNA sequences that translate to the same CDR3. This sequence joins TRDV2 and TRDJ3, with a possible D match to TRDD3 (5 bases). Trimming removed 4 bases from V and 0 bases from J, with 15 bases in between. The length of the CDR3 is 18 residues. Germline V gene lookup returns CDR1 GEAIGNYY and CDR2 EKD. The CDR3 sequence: CACDTGGYSSWDTRQMFF. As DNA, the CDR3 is TGTGCCTGTGATACCGGGGGTTACAGCTCCTGGGACACCCGACAGATGTTTTTC.

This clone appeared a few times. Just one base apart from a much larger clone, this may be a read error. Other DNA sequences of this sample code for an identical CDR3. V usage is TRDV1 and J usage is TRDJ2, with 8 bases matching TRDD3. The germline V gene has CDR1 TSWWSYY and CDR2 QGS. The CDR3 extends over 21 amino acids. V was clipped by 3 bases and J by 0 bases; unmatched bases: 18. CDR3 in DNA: TGTGCTCTTGGGGACTTCCCTACGGGGATACCCTGGGGCCCTTTGACAGCACAACTCTTCTTT. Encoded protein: CALGDFPTGIPWGPLTAQLFF.

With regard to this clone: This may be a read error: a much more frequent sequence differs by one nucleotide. The CDR3 DNA follows: TGTGCTCTTGGGGAACACCTCCTAAAGTTAGTGGGGGATACGAGCGGCACCGATAAACTCATCTTT. As protein: CALGEHLLKLVGDTSGTDKLIF. The V and J genes are TRDV1 and TRDJ1; 11 bases align to TRDD3. The ends lost 1 base at V and 1 base at J; junction bases unmatched: 20. The CDR3 sequence is 22 residues long. CDR1 TSWWSYY and CDR2 QGS come from the germline V gene.

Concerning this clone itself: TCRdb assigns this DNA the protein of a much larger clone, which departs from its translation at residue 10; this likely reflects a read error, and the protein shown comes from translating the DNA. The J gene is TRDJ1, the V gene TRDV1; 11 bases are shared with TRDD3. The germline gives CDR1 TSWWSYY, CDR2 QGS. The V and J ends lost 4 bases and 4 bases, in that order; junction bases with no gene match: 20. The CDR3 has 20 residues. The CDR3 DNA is TGTGCTCTTGGGGGTATACTTCCTTCCGATTCTGGGGGATACTTCGATAAACTCATCTTT. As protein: CALGGILPSDSGGYFDKLIF.

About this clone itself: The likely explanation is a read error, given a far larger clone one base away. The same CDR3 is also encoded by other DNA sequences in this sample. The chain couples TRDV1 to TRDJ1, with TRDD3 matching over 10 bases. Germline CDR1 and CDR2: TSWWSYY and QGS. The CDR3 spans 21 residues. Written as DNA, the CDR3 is TGTGCTCTTGGGGAAATATGGGGTTCCCCACTGGGGGATTCGTACACCGATAAACTCATATTT. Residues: CALGEIWGSPLGDSYTDKLIF.

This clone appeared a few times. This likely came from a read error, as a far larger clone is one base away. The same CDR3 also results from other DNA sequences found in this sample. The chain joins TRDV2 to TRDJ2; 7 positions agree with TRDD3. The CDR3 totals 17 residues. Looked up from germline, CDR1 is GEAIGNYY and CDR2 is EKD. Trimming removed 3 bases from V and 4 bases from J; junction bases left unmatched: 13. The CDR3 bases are TGTGCCTGTGACTCACTCCTGGGGGCTCCTCCGACAGCACAACTCTTCTTT. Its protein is CACDSLLGAPPTAQLFF.

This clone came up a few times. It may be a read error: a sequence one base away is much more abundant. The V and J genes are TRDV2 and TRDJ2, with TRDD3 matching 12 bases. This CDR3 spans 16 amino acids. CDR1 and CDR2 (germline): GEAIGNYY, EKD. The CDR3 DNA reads TGTGCCTGTGACGTACTGGGGGATACTTTGACAGCAAAACTCTTCTTT. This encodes CACDVLGDTLTAKLFF.

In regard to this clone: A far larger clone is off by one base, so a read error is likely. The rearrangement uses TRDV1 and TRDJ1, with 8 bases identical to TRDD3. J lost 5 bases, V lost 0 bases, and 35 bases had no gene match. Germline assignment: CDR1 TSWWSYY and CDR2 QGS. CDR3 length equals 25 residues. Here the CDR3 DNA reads TGTGCTCTTGGGGAACTGCGCCGTCCAGTTCACCTACTGGGGGCCCCTCCCCCCCCTTTGGATAAACTCATCTTT. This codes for CALGELRRPVHLLGAPPPPLDKLIF.

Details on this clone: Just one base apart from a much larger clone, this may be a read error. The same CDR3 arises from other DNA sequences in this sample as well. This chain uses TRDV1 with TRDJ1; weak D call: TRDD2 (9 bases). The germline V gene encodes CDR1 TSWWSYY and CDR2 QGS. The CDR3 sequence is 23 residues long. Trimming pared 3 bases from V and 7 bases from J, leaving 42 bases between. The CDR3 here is CALGEALSAFLQGVLGASTKLIF. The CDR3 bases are TGTGCTCTTGGGGAGGCTCTTTCCGCCTTCCTACAGGGGGTACTGGGGGCATCAACTAAACTCATCTTT.

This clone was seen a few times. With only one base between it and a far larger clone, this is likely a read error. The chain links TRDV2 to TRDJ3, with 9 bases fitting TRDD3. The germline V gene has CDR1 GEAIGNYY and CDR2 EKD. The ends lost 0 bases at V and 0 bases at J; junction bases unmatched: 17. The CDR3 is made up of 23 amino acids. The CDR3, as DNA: TGTGCCTGTGACACCGTTCACGTCCAAAGGGGATACGAGATCTCCTGGGACACCCGACAGATGTTTTTC. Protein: CACDTVHVQRGYEISWDTRQMFF.

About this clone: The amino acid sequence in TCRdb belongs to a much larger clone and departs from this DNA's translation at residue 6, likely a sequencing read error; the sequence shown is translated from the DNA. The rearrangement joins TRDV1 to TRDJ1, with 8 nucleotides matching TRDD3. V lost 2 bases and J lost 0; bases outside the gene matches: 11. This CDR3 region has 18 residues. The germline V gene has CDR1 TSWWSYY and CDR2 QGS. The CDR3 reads CALGESWGTRYYTDKLIF. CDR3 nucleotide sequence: TGTGCTCTTGGGGAAAGCTGGGGGACGCGATATTACACCGATAAACTCATCTTT.

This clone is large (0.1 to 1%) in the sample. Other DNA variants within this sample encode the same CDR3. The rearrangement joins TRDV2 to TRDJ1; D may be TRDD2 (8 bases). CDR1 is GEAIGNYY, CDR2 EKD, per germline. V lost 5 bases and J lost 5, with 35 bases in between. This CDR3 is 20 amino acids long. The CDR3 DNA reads TGTGCCTGTGGCACGACCGGCCTTCCTAGGGATACAGGCTGGGTGGATAAACTCATCTTT. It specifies CACGTTGLPRDTGWVDKLIF.

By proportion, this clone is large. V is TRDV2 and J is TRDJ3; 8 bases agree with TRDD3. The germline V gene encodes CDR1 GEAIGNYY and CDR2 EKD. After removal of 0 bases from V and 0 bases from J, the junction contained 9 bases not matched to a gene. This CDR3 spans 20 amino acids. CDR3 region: CACDTVTGGSHSWDTRQMFF. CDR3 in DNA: TGTGCCTGTGACACCGTTACTGGGGGCTCTCACTCCTGGGACACCCGACAGATGTTTTTC.